The 4 T cell receptor beta chains below were found in one sample sequenced in a study of blood T cell repertoires in COVID-19. Sequencing was performed with immunoSEQ multiplex PCR; in TCRdb, only in-frame clones are kept and a portion is missing. The sample carries some 130,000 clones, about 89% recorded once. The sample consisted of peripheral blood. These receptors came from a woman aged 65 to 85 with COVID-19, enrolled during active disease.

The CDR3 here is CASSWDRGRTAEAFF. CDR3 bases: TGTGCCAGCAGCTGGGACAGAGGGAGAACCGCTGAAGCTTTCTTT. The V call is TRBV6-5, the J call TRBJ1-1; 7 positions agree with TRBD1. Per germline, CDR1 MNHEY and CDR2 SVGAGI. J gave up 6 bases and V 6 bases, and 13 bases lay outside the gene matches. The CDR3 is made up of 15 amino acids.

The chain uses TRBV6-5 and TRBJ2-7, with a tentative D call TRBD2 (6 bases). The germline V gene has CDR1 MNHEY and CDR2 SVGAGI. Deletions cut 6 bases from V and 9 bases from J, with 18 bases between. CDR3 length equals 13 residues. Here the CDR3 DNA reads TGTGCCAGCAGGTCCTCGTGGCCGGAGGGGCAGTACTTC. Translating it yields CASRSSWPEGQYF.

In nucleotides, the CDR3 is TGTGCCAGCAGTGAAGGGACTACCTACGAGCAGTACTTC. Protein: CASSEGTTYEQYF. V is TRBV6-1 and J is TRBJ2-7; a weak D match, TRBD2 (6 bases). Per the germline V gene, CDR1 is MNHNS and CDR2 is SASEGT. The CDR3 runs to 13 residues. The ends were cut back, 1 base at V and 2 bases at J, with 6 bases in the middle.

The chain uses TRBV7-3 and TRBJ2-7, with TRBD2 as a possible D gene (7 bases). This CDR3 is built from 15 residues. Germline V gene sequence: CDR1 SGHTA, CDR2 FQGTGA. V lost 5 bases to trimming and J lost 6 bases, with 20 bases between them. In nucleotides, the CDR3 is TGTGCCAGCAGCAAAGCGGGGCAGGGGTTCGGCGAGCAGTACTTC. This encodes CASSKAGQGFGEQYF.